This T cell receptor (beta chain) was recorded in a study of CD8+ T cells in alopecia areata. About the study: The tofacitinib course ran for 6 to 18 months and was followed by 6 months off drug.

Points from the study as a whole: Scalp sequencing captures resident alphabeta T cells of normal skin too.

This clone was seen a handful of times. Its specificity is not known. V gave up 5 bases and J gave up 4 bases, with 12 bases separating them. The CDR3 covers 13 residues. In each case, RNA was isolated and then reverse transcribed into cDNA as the sequencing template. Clones were sequenced by immunoSEQ multiplex PCR, and TCRdb holds only the in-frame ones, with some missing. The sample lists about 200,000 clones; less than 45% were seen once. The treatment is: oral pan-JAK inhibitor, 5-10 mg twice daily. The chain recombines TRBV23-1 with TRBJ2-7; TRBD2 is a possible D gene (7 bases). TRBV23-1 is labeled an ORF, and its function is uncertain. The clonotype originates from a human donor with alopecia areata. The sample consisted of CD4+ T cells sorted from blood, taken at roughly week 30, from a patient treated with tofacitinib. The DNA of the CDR3 is TGCGCCAGCAGTGAGGGGGGGCTATACGAGCAGTACTTC. It encodes CASSEGGLYEQYF.